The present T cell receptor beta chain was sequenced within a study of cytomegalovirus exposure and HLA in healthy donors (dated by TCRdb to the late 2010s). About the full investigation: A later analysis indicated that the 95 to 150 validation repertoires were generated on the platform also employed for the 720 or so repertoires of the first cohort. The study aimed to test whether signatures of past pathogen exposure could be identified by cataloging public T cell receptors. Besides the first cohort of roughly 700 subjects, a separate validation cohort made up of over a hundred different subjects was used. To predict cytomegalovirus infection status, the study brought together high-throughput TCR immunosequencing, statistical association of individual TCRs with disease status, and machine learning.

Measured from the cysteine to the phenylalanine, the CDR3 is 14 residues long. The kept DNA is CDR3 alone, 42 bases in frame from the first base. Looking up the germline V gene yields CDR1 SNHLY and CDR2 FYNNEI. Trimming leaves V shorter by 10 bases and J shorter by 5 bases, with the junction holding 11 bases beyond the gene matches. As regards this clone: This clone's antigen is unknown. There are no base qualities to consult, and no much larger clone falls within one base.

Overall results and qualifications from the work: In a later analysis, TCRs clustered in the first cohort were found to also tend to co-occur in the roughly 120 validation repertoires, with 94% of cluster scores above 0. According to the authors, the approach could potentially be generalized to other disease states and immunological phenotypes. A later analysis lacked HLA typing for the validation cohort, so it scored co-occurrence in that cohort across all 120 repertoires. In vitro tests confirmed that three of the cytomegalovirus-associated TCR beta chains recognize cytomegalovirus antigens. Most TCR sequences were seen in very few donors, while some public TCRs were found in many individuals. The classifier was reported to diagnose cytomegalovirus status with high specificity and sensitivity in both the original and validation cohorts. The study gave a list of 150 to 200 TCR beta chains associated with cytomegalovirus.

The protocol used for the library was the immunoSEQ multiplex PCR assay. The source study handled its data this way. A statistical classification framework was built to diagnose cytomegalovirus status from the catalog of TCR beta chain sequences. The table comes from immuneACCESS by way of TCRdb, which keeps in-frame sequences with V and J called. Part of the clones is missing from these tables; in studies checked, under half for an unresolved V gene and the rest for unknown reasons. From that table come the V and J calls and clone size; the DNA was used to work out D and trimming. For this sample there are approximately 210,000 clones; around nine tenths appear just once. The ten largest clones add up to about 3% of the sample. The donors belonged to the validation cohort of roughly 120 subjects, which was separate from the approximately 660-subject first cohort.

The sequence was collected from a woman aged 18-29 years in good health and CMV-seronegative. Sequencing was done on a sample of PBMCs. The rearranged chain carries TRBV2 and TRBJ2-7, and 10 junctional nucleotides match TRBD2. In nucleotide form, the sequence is TGTGCCATATCTAGCGGGAGTTCTTCTAACGAGCAGTACTTC. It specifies CAISSGSSSNEQYF.